A single T cell receptor beta chain is shown here with its context. Template-switching 5'RACE yielded the TCR cDNA; a universal primer site and UMIs were added in the process. A single record per CDR3 protein comes from TCRdb applying MiXCR to the 5' RACE reads. The repertoire holds some 200,000 distinct CDR3 sequences, with roughly 3% as singletons. CDR3 length: 12 amino acids. Trimming took 4 bases from V and 1 from J, leaving 2 bases between them. Germline values: CDR1 LNHDA, CDR2 SQIVND (reference sequence). The data were taken from a study of T cells after yellow fever vaccination. The rearrangement uses TRBV19 and TRBJ1-5, with D hard to call. This clonotype was obtained from a young man who received the YFV17D yellow fever vaccine. The sequencing here drew on CD4+ T cells sorted from PBMCs, taken 10 days after the yellow fever booster vaccination. The CDR3 DNA reads TGTGCCAGTAGTAAGAGCAATCAGCCCCAGCATTTT. This sequence encodes CASSKSNQPQHF. The full variable domain, completed using reference TRBV19 and TRBJ1-5, is DGGITQSPKYLFRKEGQNVTLSCEQNLNHDAMYWYRQDPGQGLRLIYYSQIVNDFQKGDIAEGYSVSREKKESFPLTVTSAQKNPTAFYLCASSKSNQPQHFGDGTRLSIL.